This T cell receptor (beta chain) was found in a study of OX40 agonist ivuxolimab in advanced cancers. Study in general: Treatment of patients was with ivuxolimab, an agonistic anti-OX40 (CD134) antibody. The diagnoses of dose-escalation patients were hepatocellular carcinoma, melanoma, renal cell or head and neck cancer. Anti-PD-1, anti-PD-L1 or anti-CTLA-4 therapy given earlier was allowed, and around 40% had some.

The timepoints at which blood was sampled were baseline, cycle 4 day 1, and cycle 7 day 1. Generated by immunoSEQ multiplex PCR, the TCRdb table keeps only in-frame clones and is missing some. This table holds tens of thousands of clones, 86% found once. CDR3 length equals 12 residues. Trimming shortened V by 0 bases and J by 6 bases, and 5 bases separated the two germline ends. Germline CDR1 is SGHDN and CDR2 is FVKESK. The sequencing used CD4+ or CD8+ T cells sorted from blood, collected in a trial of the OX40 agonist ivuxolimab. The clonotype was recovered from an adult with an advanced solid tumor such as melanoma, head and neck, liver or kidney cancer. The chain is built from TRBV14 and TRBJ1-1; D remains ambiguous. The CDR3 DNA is TGTGCCAGCAGCCAAGACGGAGCTGAAGCTTTCTTT. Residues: CASSQDGAEAFF.